These T cell receptor beta chains were read from a single sample in a study of identical twins. One entry per CDR3 protein results from TCRdb running MiXCR on the 5' RACE reads. The table lists some 270,000 distinct CDR3 sequences, about 9% of them singletons, with less than 4% in the top ten. The data were also submitted as part of a second study, on yellow fever vaccine responses in identical twins.

What was sequenced was CD8+ T cells sorted from blood. The source is a woman between 18 and 30 years old in good health. Both conserved end residues are part of each CDR3. The order of the fields is V gene, D gene, J gene, clone size, CDR3 protein, CDR3 DNA. The D gene is left open where the match is weak. Not all rows give a size; the values are once, few, many and, for expanded clones, a class.

TRBV5-6,TRBD2,TRBJ2-7,few,CASRGGLAGPTYEQYF,TGTGCCAGCAGAGGGGGACTAGCGGGCCCGACCTACGAGCAGTACTTC
TRBV12-3/TRBV12-4,.,TRBJ1-1,many,CASSLIREALNTEAFF,TGTGCCAGCAGTTTAATAAGGGAAGCCTTGAACACTGAAGCTTTCTTT
TRBV11-1,TRBD1,TRBJ1-1,few,CASSLEKTGAYLQNTEAFF,TGTGCCAGCAGCTTAGAAAAGACAGGGGCCTATCTCCAGAACACTGAAGCTTTCTTT
TRBV2,TRBD2,TRBJ2-3,few,CASSEAAGGPRLDTQYF,TGTGCCAGCAGTGAAGCAGCGGGGGGGCCGAGGTTAGATACGCAGTATTTT
TRBV20-1,TRBD2,TRBJ2-7,.,CSALLAGPTSYEQYF,TGCAGTGCTTTGCTAGCGGGACCAACTTCCTACGAGCAGTACTTC
TRBV11-2,.,TRBJ2-7,few,CASSSPTGTYYEQYF,TGTGCCAGCAGCTCTCCCACCGGGACATACTACGAGCAGTACTTC
TRBV10-1,TRBD2,TRBJ2-1,.,CASSFTSGREQFF,TGCGCCAGCAGTTTCACTAGCGGTCGGGAGCAGTTCTTC
TRBV28,.,TRBJ1-2,many,CASSFQKGHGYTF,TGTGCCAGCAGTTTTCAGAAAGGGCATGGCTACACCTTC
TRBV27,.,TRBJ2-7,.,CASGPSGTGDYEQYF,TGTGCCAGCGGCCCATCCGGGACGGGGGACTACGAGCAGTACTTC
TRBV5-1,.,TRBJ2-3,.,CASSPEGGRGDTQYF,TGCGCCAGCAGCCCGGAGGGGGGTAGGGGAGATACGCAGTATTTT
TRBV4-3,TRBD2,TRBJ2-5,.,CASSQDSGVQETQYF,TGCGCCAGCAGCCAAGATAGCGGGGTACAAGAGACCCAGTACTTC
TRBV11-1,TRBD2,TRBJ2-1,.,CASSPLGLAGGLTYNEQFF,TGTGCCAGCAGCCCACTCGGACTAGCGGGAGGGTTAACCTACAATGAGCAGTTCTTC
TRBV29-1,TRBD2,TRBJ2-1,many,CSITSGDSSYNEQFF,TGCAGCATTACTAGCGGGGATAGCTCCTACAATGAGCAGTTCTTC
TRBV29-1,.,TRBJ2-1,few,CSVRGDEQFF,TGCAGCGTAAGGGGCGATGAGCAGTTCTTC
TRBV7-8,.,TRBJ2-5,many,CASSLGLGQETQYF,TGTGCCAGCAGCTTGGGGCTAGGACAAGAGACCCAGTACTTC
TRBV29-1,TRBD1,TRBJ2-2,many,CSVESRGRGTGELFF,TGCAGCGTTGAAAGCAGGGGGCGCGGGACCGGGGAGCTGTTTTTT
TRBV4-3,.,TRBJ1-2,few,CASSQERLRGSGYTF,TGCGCCAGCAGCCAAGAAAGGCTCCGGGGGTCTGGCTACACCTTC
TRBV24-1,.,TRBJ2-1,many,CATSDWGGSGEGDEQFF,TGTGCCACCAGTGATTGGGGCGGTAGCGGCGAGGGGGATGAGCAGTTCTTC
TRBV5-6,.,TRBJ2-7,few,CASSLVTSAEQYF,TGTGCCAGCAGCTTGGTTACCAGTGCCGAGCAGTACTTC
TRBV5-6,TRBD1,TRBJ2-7,few,CASSATGGDPTLYSYEQYF,TGTGCCAGCAGCGCGACAGGGGGCGACCCGACCTTATACTCCTACGAGCAGTACTTC
TRBV20-1,.,TRBJ2-7,.,CSASPYRETYEQYF,TGCAGTGCTTCCCCGTATAGGGAGACCTACGAGCAGTACTTC
TRBV2,.,TRBJ2-3,.,CASREGDPDTQYF,TGTGCCAGCAGAGAAGGGGATCCAGATACGCAGTATTTT
TRBV20-1,TRBD2,TRBJ2-2,few,CCARDEESGEYTGELFF,TGCTGTGCTAGAGATGAGGAGAGCGGGGAATACACCGGGGAGCTGTTTTTT
TRBV5-5,TRBD1,TRBJ2-7,.,CASSPDRDRDYEQYF,TGTGCCAGCAGCCCGGACCGGGACAGGGACTACGAGCAGTACTTC
TRBV6-2/TRBV6-3,TRBD1,TRBJ2-7,.,CASRGDSPYEQYF,TGTGCCAGCAGGGGGGACAGCCCCTACGAGCAGTACTTC
TRBV27,TRBD1,TRBJ2-7,.,CASSLQGALYEQYF,TGTGCCAGCAGTTTACAGGGGGCCCTCTACGAGCAGTACTTC
TRBV12-3/TRBV12-4,TRBD1,TRBJ2-2,few,CASSSGTGRSGELFF,TGTGCCAGCAGTTCCGGGACAGGGAGGTCCGGGGAGCTGTTTTTT
TRBV3-1,.,TRBJ2-3,.,CASSRTSEGTDTQYF,TGTGCCAGCAGCCGAACTAGTGAGGGGACAGATACGCAGTATTTT
TRBV3-1,.,TRBJ2-5,.,CASSKGWQGETQYF,TGTGCCAGCAGCAAAGGTTGGCAGGGAGAGACCCAGTACTTC
TRBV9,TRBD2,TRBJ2-2,few,CASSVGAGGPVGELFF,TGTGCCAGCAGCGTAGGCGCGGGGGGGCCTGTCGGGGAGCTGTTTTTT
TRBV7-9,.,TRBJ2-7,few,CASSLEQEGYEQYF,TGTGCCAGCAGCTTAGAACAAGAAGGCTACGAGCAGTACTTC
TRBV20-1,TRBD1,TRBJ1-5,many,CSAKSTDREAQPQHF,TGCAGTGCTAAATCTACGGACAGGGAGGCGCAGCCCCAGCATTTT
TRBV28,.,TRBJ2-2,.,CASNPGFRGAVIPGELFF,TGTGCCAGCAACCCCGGTTTCCGGGGGGCGGTCATCCCCGGGGAGCTGTTTTTT
TRBV7-2,.,TRBJ2-1,few,CASSLGLGPEQFF,TGTGCCAGCAGCCTAGGATTGGGCCCTGAGCAGTTCTTC
TRBV3-1,.,TRBJ2-1,few,CASSQAGFNEQFF,TGTGCCAGCAGCCAAGCGGGTTTCAATGAGCAGTTCTTC
TRBV5-6,.,TRBJ2-7,.,CASSPGPASAEQYF,TGTGCCAGCAGCCCCGGACCCGCGTCCGCCGAGCAGTACTTC
TRBV29-1,TRBD1,TRBJ2-7,many,CSVSFPGTGMYEQYF,TGCAGCGTTTCCTTTCCCGGGACAGGGATGTACGAGCAGTACTTC
TRBV4-3,.,TRBJ2-3,many,CASSPAVEVDTQYF,TGCGCCAGCAGCCCCGCCGTCGAAGTCGATACGCAGTATTTT
TRBV6-2/TRBV6-3,.,TRBJ2-7,.,CASSSNRVVSYEQYF,TGTGCCAGCAGTTCCAACAGGGTGGTAAGCTACGAGCAGTACTTC
TRBV7-9,TRBD1,TRBJ2-7,many,CASSLALGTAYEQYF,TGTGCCAGCAGCTTAGCCTTGGGGACAGCTTACGAGCAGTACTTC
TRBV29-1,.,TRBJ2-1,many,CSGLGDEQFF,TGCAGCGGCCTAGGGGATGAGCAGTTCTTC
TRBV20-1,.,TRBJ2-3,few,CSARAATGTDTQYF,TGCAGTGCTAGAGCTGCCACGGGCACAGATACGCAGTATTTT
TRBV4-3,TRBD2,TRBJ2-7,many,CASSQDVGSGRHEQYF,TGCGCCAGCAGCCAAGACGTTGGTAGCGGGAGGCACGAGCAGTACTTC
TRBV6-4,TRBD2,TRBJ2-5,few,CASSVSGGTQETQYF,TGTGCCAGCAGTGTGAGCGGGGGGACCCAAGAGACCCAGTACTTC
TRBV7-3,.,TRBJ2-3,.,CASSFQRVAISTDTQYF,TGTGCCAGCAGCTTCCAACGTGTAGCGATTAGCACAGATACGCAGTATTTT
TRBV7-9,.,TRBJ2-1,few,CASSSGSGTYNEQFF,TGTGCCAGCAGCTCGGGTTCCGGGACTTACAATGAGCAGTTCTTC
TRBV7-9,.,TRBJ2-1,.,CASSLIRPEQFF,TGTGCCAGCAGCTTAATTCGCCCTGAGCAGTTCTTC
TRBV4-1,.,TRBJ1-1,few,CASSPTTPGTEAFF,TGCGCCAGCAGCCCAACAACACCGGGAACTGAAGCTTTCTTT
TRBV20-1,.,TRBJ2-1,few,CSARGIGGESLMGEQFF,TGCAGTGCTAGGGGCATTGGTGGGGAAAGCCTTATGGGTGAGCAGTTCTTC
TRBV27,.,TRBJ2-3,few,CASSFSGALADTQYF,TGTGCCAGCAGTTTTTCGGGAGCTCTCGCGGATACGCAGTATTTT
TRBV7-9,.,TRBJ2-2,few,CASSLGVTTGELFF,TGTGCCAGCAGCCTAGGGGTTACCACCGGGGAGCTGTTTTTT
TRBV7-9,TRBD1,TRBJ2-7,few,CASRWTGNSYEQYF,TGTGCCAGCAGATGGACAGGGAACTCCTACGAGCAGTACTTC
TRBV5-1,TRBD2,TRBJ2-3,few,CASARWTSETGTDTQYF,TGCGCCAGCGCCCGCTGGACTAGCGAGACGGGCACAGATACGCAGTATTTT
TRBV20-1,TRBD2,TRBJ2-1,.,CSASASGDRNEQFF,TGCAGTGCTAGTGCTAGCGGGGACCGCAATGAGCAGTTCTTC
TRBV7-3,TRBD1,TRBJ2-3,few,CASSPTWTGNTDTQYF,TGTGCCAGCAGCCCCACCTGGACAGGGAACACAGATACGCAGTATTTT
TRBV7-6,.,TRBJ2-3,once,CASSLGSGSTDTQYF,TGTGCCAGCAGCTTGGGGTCCGGGAGCACAGATACGCAGTATTTT
TRBV7-2,.,TRBJ2-5,many,CASSPIFGTRETQYF,TGTGCCAGCAGCCCAATCTTCGGGACTCGGGAGACCCAGTACTTC
TRBV4-3,.,TRBJ2-7,many,CASSQDRALAGGEQYF,TGCGCCAGCAGCCAAGATCGAGCACTAGCAGGGGGGGAGCAGTACTTC
TRBV27,.,TRBJ2-1,.,CASSHYGGVDEQFF,TGTGCCAGCAGCCACTACGGCGGGGTTGATGAGCAGTTCTTC